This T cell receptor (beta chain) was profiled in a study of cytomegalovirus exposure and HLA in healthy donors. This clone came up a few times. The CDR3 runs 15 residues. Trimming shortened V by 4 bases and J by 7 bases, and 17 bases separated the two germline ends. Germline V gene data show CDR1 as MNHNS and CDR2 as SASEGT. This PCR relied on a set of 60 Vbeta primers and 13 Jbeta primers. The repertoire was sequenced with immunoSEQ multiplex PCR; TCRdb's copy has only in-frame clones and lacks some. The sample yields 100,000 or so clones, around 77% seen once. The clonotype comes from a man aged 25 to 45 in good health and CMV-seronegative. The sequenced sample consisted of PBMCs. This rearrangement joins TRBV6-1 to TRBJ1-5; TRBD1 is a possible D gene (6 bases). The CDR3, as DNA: TGTGCCAGCAGTGCAGGGGTTGGAAGAATCCAGCCCCAGCATTTT. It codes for CASSAGVGRIQPQHF.